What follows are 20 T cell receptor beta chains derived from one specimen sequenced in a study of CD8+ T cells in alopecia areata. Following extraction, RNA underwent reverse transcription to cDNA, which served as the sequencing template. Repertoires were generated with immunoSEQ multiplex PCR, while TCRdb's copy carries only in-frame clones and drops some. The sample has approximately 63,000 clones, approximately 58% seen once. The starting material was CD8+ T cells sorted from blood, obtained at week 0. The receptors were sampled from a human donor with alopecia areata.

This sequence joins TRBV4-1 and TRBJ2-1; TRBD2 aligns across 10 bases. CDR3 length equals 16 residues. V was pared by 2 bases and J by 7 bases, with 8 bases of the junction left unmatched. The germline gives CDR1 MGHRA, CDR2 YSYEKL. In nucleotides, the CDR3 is TGCGCCAGCAGCCAATTAGCGGGAGGAGGCCAGAATGAGCAGTTCTTC. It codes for CASSQLAGGGQNEQFF.

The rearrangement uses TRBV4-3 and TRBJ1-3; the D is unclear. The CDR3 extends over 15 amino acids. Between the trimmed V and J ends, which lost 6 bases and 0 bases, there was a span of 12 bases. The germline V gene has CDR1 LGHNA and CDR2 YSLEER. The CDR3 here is CASRGAESSGNTIYF. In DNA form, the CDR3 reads TGCGCCAGCAGAGGAGCAGAGAGCTCTGGAAACACCATATATTTT.

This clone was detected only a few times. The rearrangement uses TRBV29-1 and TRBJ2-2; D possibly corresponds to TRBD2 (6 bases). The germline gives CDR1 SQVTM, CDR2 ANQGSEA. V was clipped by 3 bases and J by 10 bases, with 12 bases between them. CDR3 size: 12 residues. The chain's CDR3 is CSVDIGGTELFF. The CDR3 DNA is TGCAGCGTTGACATCGGGGGAACGGAGCTGTTTTTT.

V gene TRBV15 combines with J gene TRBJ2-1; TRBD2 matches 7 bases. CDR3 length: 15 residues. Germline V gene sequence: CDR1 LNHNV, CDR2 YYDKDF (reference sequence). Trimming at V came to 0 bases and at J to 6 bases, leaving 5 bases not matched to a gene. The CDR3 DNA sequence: TGTGCCACCAGCAGAGATCTCGGGGAGGGCAATGAGCAGTTCTTC. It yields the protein CATSRDLGEGNEQFF.

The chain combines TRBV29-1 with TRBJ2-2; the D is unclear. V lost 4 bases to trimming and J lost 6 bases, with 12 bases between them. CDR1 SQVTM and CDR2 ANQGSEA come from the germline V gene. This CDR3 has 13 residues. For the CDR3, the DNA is TGCAGCGTTGTAGTCAGGTCGGCCGGGGAGCTGTTTTTT. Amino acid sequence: CSVVVRSAGELFF.

The CDR3 spells CASEGLADQETQYF. For the CDR3, the DNA is TGTGCCAGCGAGGGACTAGCGGACCAAGAGACCCAGTACTTC. This chain connects TRBV28 to TRBJ2-5; TRBD2 aligns across 11 bases. CDR3 length: 14 residues. Germline V lookup: CDR1 MDHEN, CDR2 SYDVKM. V dropped 8 bases and J dropped 0; count of bases not matched to a gene: 2.

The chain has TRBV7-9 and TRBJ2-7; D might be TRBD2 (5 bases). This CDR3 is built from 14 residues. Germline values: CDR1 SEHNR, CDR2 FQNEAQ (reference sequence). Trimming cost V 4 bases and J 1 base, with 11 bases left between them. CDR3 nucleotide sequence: TGTGCCAGCAGCTCCCAGGACTTGTCCTACGAGCAGTACTTC. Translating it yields CASSSQDLSYEQYF. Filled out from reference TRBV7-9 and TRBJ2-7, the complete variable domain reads DTGVSQNPRHKITKRGQNVTFRCDPISEHNRLYWYRQTLGQGPEFLTYFQNEAQLEKSRLLSDRFSAERPKGSFSTLEIQRTEQGDSAMYLCASSSQDLSYEQYFGPGTRLTVT.

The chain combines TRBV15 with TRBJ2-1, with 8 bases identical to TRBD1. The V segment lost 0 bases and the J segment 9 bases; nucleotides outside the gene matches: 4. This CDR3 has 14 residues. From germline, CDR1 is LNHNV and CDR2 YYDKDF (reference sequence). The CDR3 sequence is CATSRDQGAVEQFF. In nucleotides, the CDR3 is TGTGCCACCAGCAGAGATCAGGGGGCGGTTGAGCAGTTCTTC.

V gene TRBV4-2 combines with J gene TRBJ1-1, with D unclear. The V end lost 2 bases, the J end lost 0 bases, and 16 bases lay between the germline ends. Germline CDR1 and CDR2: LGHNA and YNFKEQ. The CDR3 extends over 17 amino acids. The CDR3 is CASSQQGGNEMNTEAFF. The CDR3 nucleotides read TGTGCCAGCAGCCAACAAGGCGGAAACGAGATGAACACTGAAGCTTTCTTT.

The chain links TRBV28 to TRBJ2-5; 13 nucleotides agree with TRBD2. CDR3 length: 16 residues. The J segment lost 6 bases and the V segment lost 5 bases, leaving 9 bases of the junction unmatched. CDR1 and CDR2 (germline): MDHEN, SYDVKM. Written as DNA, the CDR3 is TGTGCCAGCAGTCCCCGGACTAGCGGGAGTATAAAGACCCAGTACTTC. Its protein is CASSPRTSGSIKTQYF. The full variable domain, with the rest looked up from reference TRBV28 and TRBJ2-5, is DVKVTQSSRYLVKRTGEKVFLECVQDMDHENMFWYRQDPGLGLRLIYFSYDVKMKEKGDIPEGYSVSREKKERFSLILESASTNQTSMYLCASSPRTSGSIKTQYFGPGTRLLVL.

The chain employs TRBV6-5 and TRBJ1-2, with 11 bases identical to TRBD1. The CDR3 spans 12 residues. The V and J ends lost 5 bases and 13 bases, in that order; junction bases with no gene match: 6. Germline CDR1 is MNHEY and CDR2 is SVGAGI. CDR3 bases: TGTGCCAGCAGTACCGCCGGGACAGGGGGCACCTTC. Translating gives CASSTAGTGGTF.

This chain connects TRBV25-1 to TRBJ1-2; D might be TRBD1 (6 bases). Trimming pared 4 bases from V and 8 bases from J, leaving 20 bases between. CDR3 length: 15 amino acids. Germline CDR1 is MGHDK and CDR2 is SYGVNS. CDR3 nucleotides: TGTGCCAGCAGTGGAACGTGGGGGCGGGTGGACGGCTACACCTTC. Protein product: CASSGTWGRVDGYTF.

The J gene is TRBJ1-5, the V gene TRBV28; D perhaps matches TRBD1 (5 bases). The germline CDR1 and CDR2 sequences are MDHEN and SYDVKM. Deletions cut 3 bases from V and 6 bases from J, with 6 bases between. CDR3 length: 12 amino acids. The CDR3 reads CASSLGGQPQHF. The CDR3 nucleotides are TGTGCCAGCAGTTTGGGGGGTCAGCCCCAGCATTTT.

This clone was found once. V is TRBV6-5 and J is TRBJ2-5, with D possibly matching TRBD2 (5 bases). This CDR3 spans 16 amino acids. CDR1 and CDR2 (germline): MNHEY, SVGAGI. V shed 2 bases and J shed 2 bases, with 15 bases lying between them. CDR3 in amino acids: CASSYLSSNEQETQYF. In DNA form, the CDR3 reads TGTGCCAGCAGTTACCTGTCTAGCAACGAACAAGAGACCCAGTACTTC.

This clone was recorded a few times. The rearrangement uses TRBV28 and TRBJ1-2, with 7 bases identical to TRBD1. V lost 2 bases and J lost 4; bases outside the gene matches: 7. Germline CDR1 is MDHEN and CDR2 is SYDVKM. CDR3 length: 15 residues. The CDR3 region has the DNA TGTGCCAGCAGTTTAGTAGGGGGCAGGAGCTATGGCTACACCTTC. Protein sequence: CASSLVGGRSYGYTF.

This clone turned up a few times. This CDR3 reads CASSVPGRNEAFF. The CDR3 DNA follows: TGTGCCAGCAGCGTTCCCGGGAGAAATGAGGCTTTCTTT. The chain has TRBV5-8 and TRBJ1-1; D gene unclear. The V and J ends lost 4 bases and 11 bases respectively, with 18 bases between them. The CDR3 is 13 amino acids. Germline V CDR1 and CDR2: SGHTS, YDEGEE.

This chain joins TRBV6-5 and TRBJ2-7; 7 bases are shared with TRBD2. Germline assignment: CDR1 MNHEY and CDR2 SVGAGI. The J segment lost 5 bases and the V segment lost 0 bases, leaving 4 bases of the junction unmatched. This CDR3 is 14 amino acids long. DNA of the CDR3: TGTGCCAGCAGTTACTCGGGGAGGGCCAACGAGCAGTACTTC. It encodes CASSYSGRANEQYF.

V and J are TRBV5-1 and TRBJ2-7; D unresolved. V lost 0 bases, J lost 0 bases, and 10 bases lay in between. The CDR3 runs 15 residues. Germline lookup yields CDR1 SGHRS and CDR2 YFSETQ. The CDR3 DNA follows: TGCGCCAGCAGCTTGGGATGGACGGGCTCCTACGAGCAGTACTTC. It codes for CASSLGWTGSYEQYF.

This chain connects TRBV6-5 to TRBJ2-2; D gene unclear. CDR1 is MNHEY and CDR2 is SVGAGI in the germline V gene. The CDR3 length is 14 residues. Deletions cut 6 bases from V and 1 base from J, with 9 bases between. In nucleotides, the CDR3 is TGTGCCAGCAGGAAGGACGAGAACACCGGGGAGCTGTTTTTT. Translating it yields CASRKDENTGELFF.

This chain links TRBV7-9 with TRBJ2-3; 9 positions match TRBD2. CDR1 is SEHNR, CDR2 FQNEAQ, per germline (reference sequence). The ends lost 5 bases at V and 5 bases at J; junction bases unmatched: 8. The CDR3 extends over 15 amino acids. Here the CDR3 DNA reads TGTGCCAGCAGCGATTTATTAGCGGGAGAAGATACGCAGTATTTT. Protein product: CASSDLLAGEDTQYF. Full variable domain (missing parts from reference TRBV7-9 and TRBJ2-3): DTGVSQNPRHKITKRGQNVTFRCDPISEHNRLYWYRQTLGQGPEFLTYFQNEAQLEKSRLLSDRFSAERPKGSFSTLEIQRTEQGDSAMYLCASSDLLAGEDTQYFGPGTRLTVL.